Below, one T cell receptor (beta chain) is given with its context. These data are taken from a study of blood T cell repertoires in COVID-19. Study details: COVID-19 samples, acute and convalescent, were from the United States, Italy and Spain. The analysed material was cDNA or gDNA that came from T cells, B-cell-depleted T cells, or PBMCs.

Germline trimming cut 5 bases from V and 6 bases from J; bases unmatched to any gene: 7. CDR3 length equals 14 residues. Germline assignment: CDR1 SGHTA and CDR2 FQGNSA. In the authors' workflow: Cell counts per sample came from amplifying reference gene primers. Produced via immunoSEQ multiplex PCR; TCRdb's table is partial and in-frame only. The DNA gave D and trimming, while V, J and clone size come from that table. The data hold approximately 120,000 clones, with around 76% observed a single time. The sequence came from a human donor in a cohort sampled during active COVID-19. The V and J genes are TRBV7-2 and TRBJ2-5, with TRBD2 matching over 9 bases. The sequencing input was peripheral blood. CDR3 residues: CASSPGTSRKTQYF. Written as DNA, the CDR3 is TGTGCCAGCAGCCCCGGGACTAGCAGAAAGACCCAGTACTTC.